This record looks at one TCR beta chain sequence and its context. Germline CDR1 SGHRS, CDR2 YFSETQ. This CDR3 spans 15 amino acids. The V gene lost 0 bases and the J gene lost 0 bases, with 9 bases spanning the gap. Here immunoSEQ multiplex PCR was the method, and the copy in TCRdb shows in-frame clones only, minus some. The sample gives fewer than 150,000 clones, approximately 80% of which show up once; about 4% is in the top ten. The data were obtained in a study of T cell responses to AZD1222 COVID-19 vaccine. The receptor comes from an adult in good health. V is TRBV5-1 and J is TRBJ1-1; the D is unclear. This sample comprised peripheral blood, obtained on day 0 of AZD1222 vaccination. The CDR3 DNA reads as TGCGCCAGCAGCTTGGCAGGCGGAATGAACACTGAAGCTTTCTTT. It encodes CASSLAGGMNTEAFF.